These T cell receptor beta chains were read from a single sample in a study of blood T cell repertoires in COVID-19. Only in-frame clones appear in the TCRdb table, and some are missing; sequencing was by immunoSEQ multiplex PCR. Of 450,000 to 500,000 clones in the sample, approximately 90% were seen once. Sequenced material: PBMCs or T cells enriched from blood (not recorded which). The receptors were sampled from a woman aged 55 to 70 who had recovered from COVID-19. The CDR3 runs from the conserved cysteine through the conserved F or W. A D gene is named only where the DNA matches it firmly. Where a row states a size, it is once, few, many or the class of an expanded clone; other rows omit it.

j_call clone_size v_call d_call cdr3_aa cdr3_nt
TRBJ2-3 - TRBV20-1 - CSARTDTQYF TGCAGTGCCCGTACAGATACGCAGTATTTT
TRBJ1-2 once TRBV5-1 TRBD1 CASSPGTGGDGYTF TGCGCCAGCAGCCCCGGGACAGGGGGCGATGGCTACACCTTC
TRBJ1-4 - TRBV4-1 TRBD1 CASSQGQGATANEKLFF TGCGCCAGCAGCCAAGGACAGGGGGCCACCGCTAATGAAAAACTGTTTTTT
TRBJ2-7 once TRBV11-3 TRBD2 CASSPGGGQYF TGTGCCAGCAGCCCCGGGGGGGGGCAGTACTTC
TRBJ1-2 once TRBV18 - CASSQDHGQPYGYTF TGTGCCAGCTCTCAAGATCATGGACAGCCCTATGGCTACACCTTC
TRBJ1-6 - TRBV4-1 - CASSQGIQGASPLHF TGCGCCAGCAGCCAAGGGATCCAGGGCGCTTCACCCCTCCACTTT
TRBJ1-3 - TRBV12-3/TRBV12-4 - CASSRGQGNTIYF TGTGCCAGCAGTCGTGGACAGGGAAACACCATATATTTT
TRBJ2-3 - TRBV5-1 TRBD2 CASSQSGLAGTDTQYF TGCGCCAGCAGCCAATCGGGACTAGCGGGCACAGATACGCAGTATTTT
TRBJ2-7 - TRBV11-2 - CASSLDGWSGHYF TGTGCCAGCAGCTTAGATGGGTGGTCAGGTCACTACTTC
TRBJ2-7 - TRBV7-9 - CASSLGGLNEQYF TGTGCCAGCAGCTTAGGGGGGCTAAACGAGCAGTACTTC
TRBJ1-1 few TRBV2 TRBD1 CASGTGTTEAFF TGTGCCTCCGGGACAGGGACCACTGAAGCTTTCTTT
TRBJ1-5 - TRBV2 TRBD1 CASTSGTGRNQPQHF TGTGCCAGCACCTCCGGGACAGGACGCAATCAGCCCCAGCATTTT
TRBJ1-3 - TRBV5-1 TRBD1 CASRGTGIRNTIYF TGCGCCAGCAGAGGGACAGGGATTAGAAACACCATATATTTT
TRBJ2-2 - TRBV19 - CASSIALIGAIRGTGELFF TGTGCCAGTAGTATAGCTCTCATAGGGGCTATCCGGGGGACCGGGGAGCTGTTTTTT
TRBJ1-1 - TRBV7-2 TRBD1 CASSLRQGTEAFF TGTGCCAGCAGCCTGAGACAGGGGACTGAAGCTTTCTTT
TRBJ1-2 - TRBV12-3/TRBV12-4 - CASSSGGSGYTF TGTGCCTCCTCTAGCGGGGGATCAGGCTACACCTTC
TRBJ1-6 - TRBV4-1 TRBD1 CASSLQGQGNSPLHF TGCGCCAGCAGCCTACAGGGACAGGGAAATTCACCCCTCCACTTT
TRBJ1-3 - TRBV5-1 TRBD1 CASSRTGSGNTIYF TGCGCCAGCAGCCGGACAGGTTCTGGAAACACCATATATTTT
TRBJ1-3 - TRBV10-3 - CAISESGQFGNTIYF TGTGCCATCAGTGAGTCTGGACAGTTTGGAAACACCATATATTTT
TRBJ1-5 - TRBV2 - CASSDDSSVPQHF TGTGCCAGCAGTGATGACTCCTCGGTGCCCCAGCATTTT
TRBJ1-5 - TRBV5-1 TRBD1 CASEDRGLYSNQPQHF TGCGCCAGCGAGGACAGGGGGCTTTATAGCAATCAGCCCCAGCATTTT
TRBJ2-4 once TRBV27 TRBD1 CASRPKPQGVVNIQYF TGTGCCAGCAGGCCCAAACCTCAGGGGGTAGTAAACATTCAGTACTTC
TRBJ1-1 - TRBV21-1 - CATPTGQLNRAWARKAFF TGTGCCACCCCGACCGGACAATTAAATAGGGCATGGGCTCGGAAAGCTTTCTTT
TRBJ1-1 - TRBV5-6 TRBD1 CASSSQGAGNTEAFF TGTGCCAGCAGCTCACAGGGGGCCGGGAACACTGAAGCTTTCTTT
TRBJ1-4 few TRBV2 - CASRRGTEDEKLFF TGTGCCAGCAGGCGGGGGACGGAGGATGAAAAACTGTTTTTT
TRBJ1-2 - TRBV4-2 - CASSPGGANYGYTF TGTGCCAGCAGCCCGGGGGGTGCTAACTATGGCTACACCTTC
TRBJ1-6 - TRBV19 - CASSIGSGVGSPLHF TGTGCCAGTAGTATAGGTTCAGGGGTGGGTTCACCCCTCCACTTT
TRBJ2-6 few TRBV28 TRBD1 CASRPHPGTVSGANVLTF TGTGCCAGCAGGCCCCACCCCGGGACAGTCTCTGGGGCCAACGTCCTGACTTTC
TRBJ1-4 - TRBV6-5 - CASSRTRSPNEKLFF TGTGCCAGCAGCCGAACTCGGTCACCTAATGAAAAACTGTTTTTT
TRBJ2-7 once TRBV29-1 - CSVSQGHTSGEQYF TGCAGCGTTTCCCAGGGGCATACGAGTGGCGAGCAGTACTTC
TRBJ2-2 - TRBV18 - CASSPGATTGELFF TGTGCCAGCTCGCCAGGGGCGACCACCGGGGAGCTGTTTTTT
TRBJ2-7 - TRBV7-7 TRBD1 CASSLAPGQGYEQYF TGTGCTAGCAGCTTAGCTCCGGGACAGGGGTACGAGCAGTACTTC
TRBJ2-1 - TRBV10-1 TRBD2 CASSENGGAWNEQFF TGCGCCAGCAGTGAGAACGGGGGGGCCTGGAATGAGCAGTTCTTC
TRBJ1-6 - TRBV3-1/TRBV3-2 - CASSQALDRSYNSPLHF TGTGCCAGCAGCCAGGCTCTCGACAGGTCCTATAATTCACCCCTCCACTTT
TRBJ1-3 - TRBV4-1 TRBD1 CASSLRDRGGNTIYF TGCGCCAGCAGCCTTAGGGACAGGGGAGGAAACACCATATATTTT
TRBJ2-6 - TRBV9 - CASSVVSQGIAGANVLTF TGTGCCAGCAGCGTAGTTTCCCAGGGGATCGCTGGGGCCAACGTCCTGACTTTC
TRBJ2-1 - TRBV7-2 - CASSSGVREQFF TGTGCCAGCAGCTCAGGGGTCCGTGAGCAGTTCTTC
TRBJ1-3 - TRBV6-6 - CASTDGYAGNTIYF TGTGCCAGCACCGACGGGTACGCTGGAAACACCATATATTTT
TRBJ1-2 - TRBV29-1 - CSVNRATYGYTF TGCAGCGTCAACAGGGCCACCTATGGCTACACCTTC
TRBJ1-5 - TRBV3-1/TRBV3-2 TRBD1 CASSGTGNQPQHF TGTGCCAGCAGCGGGACAGGCAATCAGCCCCAGCATTTT
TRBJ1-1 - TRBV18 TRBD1 CASSPWDRMNTEAFF TGTGCCAGCTCACCATGGGACAGGATGAACACTGAAGCTTTCTTT
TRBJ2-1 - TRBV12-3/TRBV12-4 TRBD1 CASTTRGNEQFF TGTGCCAGCACCACCAGGGGGAATGAGCAGTTCTTC
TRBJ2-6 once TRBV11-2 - CASSPQGYGANVLTF TGTGCCAGCAGCCCTCAGGGATACGGGGCCAACGTCCTGACTTTC
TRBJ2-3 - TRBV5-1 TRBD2 CASSKLAGADTQYF TGCGCCAGCAGCAAGCTAGCGGGAGCAGATACGCAGTATTTT
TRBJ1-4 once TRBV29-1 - CSVGSLNEKLFF TGCAGCGTGGGGAGTTTGAACGAAAAACTGTTTTTT
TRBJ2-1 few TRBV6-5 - CASIGDPSSYNEQFF TGTGCCAGCATAGGGGATCCGAGCTCCTACAATGAGCAGTTCTTC
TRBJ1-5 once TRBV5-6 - CASSFNIGNQPQHF TGTGCCAGCAGCTTTAATATAGGCAATCAGCCCCAGCATTTT
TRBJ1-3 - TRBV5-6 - CASSRLEAGDGNTIYF TGTGCCAGCAGCAGATTGGAGGCAGGGGACGGGAACACCATATATTTT
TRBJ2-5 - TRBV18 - CASSPNAPEFQETQYF TGTGCCAGCTCACCCAACGCCCCGGAGTTCCAAGAGACCCAGTACTTC
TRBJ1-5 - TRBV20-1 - CSASWGGAGPQHF TGCAGTGCTAGTTGGGGGGGCGCGGGGCCCCAGCATTTT
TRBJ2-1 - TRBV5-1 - CASSLVKGVAEQFF TGCGCCAGCAGCTTGGTCAAGGGGGTGGCTGAGCAGTTCTTC
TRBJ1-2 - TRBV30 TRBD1 CAWRGTGGLGYTF TGTGCCTGGAGGGGCACAGGGGGCCTCGGCTACACCTTC
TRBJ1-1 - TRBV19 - CASRPGGLVLQAFF TGTGCCAGTAGGCCGGGGGGGTTGGTGTTACAAGCTTTCTTT
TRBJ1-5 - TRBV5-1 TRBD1 CASSLSGDSYQPQHF TGCGCCAGCAGCTTGTCAGGGGACAGCTATCAGCCCCAGCATTTT
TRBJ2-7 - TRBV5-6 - CASSLPIGGPREYF TGTGCCAGCAGCTTGCCAATCGGAGGACCGAGGGAGTACTTC
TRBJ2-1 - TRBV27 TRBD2 CASSPKAGAQYNEQFF TGTGCCAGCAGTCCTAAAGCGGGGGCCCAATACAATGAGCAGTTCTTC
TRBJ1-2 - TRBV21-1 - CASSLPPSRAPYGYTF TGTGCCAGCAGCCTACCCCCCTCCAGGGCGCCGTATGGCTACACCTTC